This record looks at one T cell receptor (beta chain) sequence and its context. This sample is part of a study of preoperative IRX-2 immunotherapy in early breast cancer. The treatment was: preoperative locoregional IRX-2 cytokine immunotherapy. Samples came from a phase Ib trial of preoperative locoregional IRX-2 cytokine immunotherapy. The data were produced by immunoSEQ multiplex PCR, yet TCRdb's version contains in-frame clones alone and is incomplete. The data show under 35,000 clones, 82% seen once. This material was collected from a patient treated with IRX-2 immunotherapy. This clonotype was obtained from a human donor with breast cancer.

In DNA, the CDR3 is TGTGCCTGGAGTGGACGTGCCTTCTCTGGAAACACCATATATTTT. This codes for CAWSGRAFSGNTIYF. This chain links TRBV30 with TRBJ1-3; D uncertain. V lost 1 base to trimming and J lost 0 bases, with 10 bases between them. Germline values: CDR1 GTSNPN, CDR2 SVGIG (reference sequence). The length of the CDR3 is 15 residues.